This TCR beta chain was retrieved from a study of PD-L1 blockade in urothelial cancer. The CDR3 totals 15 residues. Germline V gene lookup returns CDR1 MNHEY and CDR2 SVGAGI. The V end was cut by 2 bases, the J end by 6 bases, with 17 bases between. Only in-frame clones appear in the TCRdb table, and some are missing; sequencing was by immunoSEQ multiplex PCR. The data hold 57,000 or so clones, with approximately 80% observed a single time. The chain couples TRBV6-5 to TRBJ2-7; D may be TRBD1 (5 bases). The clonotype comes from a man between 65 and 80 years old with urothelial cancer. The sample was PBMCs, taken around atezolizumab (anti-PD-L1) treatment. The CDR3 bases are TGTGCCAGCAGTTACACGCAGGGTGTGCTTGGCGAGCAGTACTTC. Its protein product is CASSYTQGVLGEQYF.